The sequence of this T cell receptor beta chain was determined in a study of graft-versus-host responses after intestinal transplantation. Findings and limits, study-wide: Maximum circulating GvH clone levels tracked with early post-transplant HvG decreases.

Turning to this clone: Its antigen is unidentified.

TCRdb keeps only in-frame clones here, not all; method: immunoSEQ multiplex PCR. Found here are some 2,500 clones, just under 95% of them singletons; the top ten hold approximately 1.5%. The ends lost 2 bases at V and 4 bases at J; junction bases unmatched: 9. This CDR3 spans 16 amino acids. The germline V gene encodes CDR1 MNHEY and CDR2 SMNVEV (reference sequence). The sequencing used PBMCs, collected less than 20 days after intestinal transplant. This TCR was sampled from a human patient who received an intestinal transplant, so some T cells may come from the graft donor. The chain uses TRBV27 and TRBJ2-7, with TRBD2 matching 9 bases. Written as DNA, the CDR3 is TGTGCCAGCAGTTTAAGACTAGCGGAAGAGGGGTACGAGCAGTACTTC. Amino acid sequence: CASSLRLAEEGYEQYF.